This is a list of T cell receptor beta chains from one sample in a study of T-cell reconstitution after alpha-beta-depleted transplantation in children. MiXCR, run by TCRdb on the PCR reads, gives a single entry per CDR3 protein. The table has about 72,000 distinct CDR3 sequences, just under 7.5% seen once. Sequencing used PBMCs from the stem cell graft donor, obtained from the stem cell graft. Receptors originate from a human donor who donated a stem cell graft to a child with acute lymphoblastic leukemia. Both conserved end residues are part of each CDR3. The D gene is left open where the match is weak. Clone size is not always given. Where it is, it says once, few, many or a class for expanded clones.

j_call	d_call	clone_size	v_call	cdr3_aa	cdr3_nt
TRBJ1-2	TRBD1	many	TRBV24-1	CATSESGTGGRGYTF	TGTGCCACCAGTGAATCCGGGACAGGGGGACGTGGCTACACCTTC
TRBJ2-5	TRBD2	many	TRBV7-9	CASSLQLAGVETQYF	TGTGCCAGCAGTTTGCAACTAGCGGGGGTAGAGACCCAGTACTTC
TRBJ1-1	NA	many	TRBV20-1	CSADKSTGRGTEAFF	TGCAGTGCGGATAAGTCCACAGGCCGGGGTACTGAAGCTTTCTTT
TRBJ1-1	TRBD1	many	TRBV5-1	CASSVGQAREAFF	TGCGCCAGCAGCGTCGGACAGGCCCGTGAAGCTTTCTTT
TRBJ1-5	NA	many	TRBV24-1	CATSKSAIQPQHF	TGTGCCACCAGTAAATCAGCGATTCAGCCCCAGCATTTT
TRBJ1-2	NA	NA	TRBV5-4	CASSLGTAYGYTF	TGTGCCAGCAGCTTGGGGACAGCCTATGGCTACACCTTC
TRBJ2-1	TRBD1	NA	TRBV18	CASSPPRTGLWEQFF	TGTGCCAGCTCACCACCCCGGACAGGGTTGTGGGAGCAGTTCTTC
TRBJ1-1	NA	many	TRBV10-3	CAISDVNGNTEAFF	TGTGCCATCAGTGACGTTAACGGGAACACTGAAGCTTTCTTT
TRBJ2-1	TRBD2	NA	TRBV29-1	CSVGREDPYNEQFF	TGCAGCGTTGGCCGGGAGGATCCATACAATGAGCAGTTCTTC
TRBJ2-3	NA	many	TRBV7-9	CASSLGTDTQYF	TGTGCCAGCAGCTTAGGTACAGATACGCAGTATTTT
TRBJ1-3	NA	few	TRBV7-9	CASSLAGDLRPNTIYF	TGTGCCAGCAGCTTAGCGGGAGACCTCCGTCCGAACACCATATATTTT
TRBJ1-1	NA	many	TRBV19	CASSIIPKTEAFF	TGTGCCAGTAGTATAATTCCGAAGACTGAAGCTTTCTTT
TRBJ2-2	NA	NA	TRBV11-2	CASKGQLTGELFF	TGTGCCAGCAAAGGACAGCTCACCGGGGAGCTGTTTTTT
TRBJ2-5	NA	few	TRBV29-1	CSVPDRVQETQYF	TGCAGCGTCCCGGACAGAGTCCAAGAGACCCAGTACTTC
TRBJ1-2	NA	many	TRBV23-1	CASIEGGYGYTF	TGCGCCAGCATCGAAGGGGGATATGGCTACACCTTC
TRBJ1-6	NA	many	TRBV20-1	CSARDGSTTFYNSPLHF	TGCAGTGCCAGGGACGGTTCGACCACCTTCTATAATTCACCCCTCCACTTT
TRBJ2-5	TRBD1	many	TRBV15	CATEDRVQETQYF	TGTGCCACCGAAGACAGGGTCCAAGAGACCCAGTACTTC
TRBJ1-2	NA	few	TRBV9	CASSVEGSHYGYTF	TGTGCCAGCAGCGTAGAGGGCAGCCACTATGGCTACACCTTC
TRBJ1-1	NA	many	TRBV4-3	CASSQVGLNTEAFF	TGCGCCAGCAGCCAAGTAGGTTTGAACACTGAAGCTTTCTTT
TRBJ1-5	TRBD1	few	TRBV18	CASSPGTGAVQPQHF	TGTGCCAGCTCACCCGGGACAGGGGCAGTGCAGCCCCAGCATTTT
TRBJ2-2	TRBD1	NA	TRBV5-1	CASSLRQGSTGELFF	TGCGCCAGCAGCTTGAGACAGGGAAGCACCGGGGAGCTGTTTTTT
TRBJ1-4	NA	many	TRBV29-1	CSVRGKDEKLFF	TGCAGCGTTCGGGGAAAGGATGAAAAACTGTTTTTT
TRBJ1-1	NA	many	TRBV20-1	CSASGLWGNTEAFF	TGCAGTGCCAGCGGTTTGTGGGGGAACACTGAAGCTTTCTTT
TRBJ1-4	NA	NA	TRBV7-9	CASSLSWGGEKLFF	TGTGCCAGCAGCTTATCGTGGGGTGGTGAAAAACTGTTTTTT
TRBJ2-1	TRBD1	many	TRBV9	CASSPTPTGGHEQFF	TGTGCCAGCAGCCCTACACCGACAGGGGGCCATGAGCAGTTCTTC
TRBJ2-7	NA	many	TRBV25-1	CASSESPSREQYF	TGTGCCAGCAGTGAATCCCCCTCCAGAGAGCAGTACTTC
TRBJ2-7	TRBD1	few	TRBV11-2	CASNRGNFYEQYF	TGTGCCAGCAACAGGGGAAATTTCTACGAGCAGTACTTC
TRBJ2-1	NA	few	TRBV29-1	CSVDGPNNEQFF	TGCAGCGTCGATGGACCAAACAATGAGCAGTTCTTC
TRBJ2-6	NA	NA	TRBV4-3	CASSQAGEASGAKVLTF	TGCGCCAGCAGCCAAGCAGGGGAGGCATCTGGGGCCAAAGTCCTGACTTTC
TRBJ1-4	TRBD1	NA	TRBV7-7	CASSTPGRGPSIRKLFF	TGTGCTAGCAGCACTCCGGGAAGGGGGCCCTCCATACGAAAACTGTTTTTT
TRBJ2-4	TRBD2	many	TRBV29-1	CSVEWGGAKNIQYF	TGCAGCGTTGAGTGGGGGGGGGCCAAAAACATTCAGTACTTC
TRBJ2-1	NA	many	TRBV5-1	CASRLNQGNEQFF	TGCGCCAGCAGGCTTAATCAGGGCAATGAGCAGTTCTTC
TRBJ2-1	NA	many	TRBV5-1	CASSLRLSGNEQFF	TGCGCCAGCAGCTTGAGACTTTCAGGCAATGAGCAGTTCTTC
TRBJ2-2	NA	NA	TRBV9	CASSVPAGAGTGELFF	TGTGCCAGCAGCGTGCCCGCGGGGGCGGGCACCGGGGAGCTGTTTTTT
TRBJ2-7	TRBD1	NA	TRBV18	CASSKDRAWNYEQYF	TGTGCCAGCTCGAAAGACAGGGCATGGAACTACGAGCAGTACTTC
TRBJ2-3	NA	many	TRBV6-2/TRBV6-3	CATSDDSFTDTQYF	TGTGCCACTTCCGACGACAGCTTCACAGATACGCAGTATTTT
TRBJ1-1	NA	many	TRBV28	CASSSRDTEAFF	TGTGCCAGCAGTTCACGGGACACTGAAGCTTTCTTT
TRBJ1-6	NA	many	TRBV27	CASSLSRKRGNSPLHF	TGTGCCAGCAGTTTATCAAGGAAAAGGGGTAATTCACCCCTCCACTTT
TRBJ1-3	NA	many	TRBV3-1	CASSSKTGTPGNTIYF	TGTGCCAGCAGCTCAAAGACGGGAACGCCTGGAAACACCATATATTTT
TRBJ2-7	NA	many	TRBV7-9	CASSQDYEQYF	TGTGCCAGCAGCCAGGATTACGAGCAGTACTTC
TRBJ2-1	TRBD1	many	TRBV24-1	CATSDLDRGHNEQFF	TGTGCCACCAGTGACCTGGACAGGGGCCACAATGAGCAGTTCTTC
TRBJ2-2	NA	many	TRBV7-2	CASMTTRFTGELFF	TGTGCCAGCATGACGACTAGGTTCACCGGGGAGCTGTTTTTT
TRBJ2-3	NA	NA	TRBV2	CASRTESTDTQYF	TGTGCCAGCCGTACCGAATCCACAGATACGCAGTATTTT
TRBJ1-4	NA	many	TRBV6-5	CASSYSPGEDEKLFF	TGTGCCAGCAGTTACTCTCCAGGGGAGGATGAAAAACTGTTTTTT
TRBJ2-3	TRBD2	few	TRBV9	CASSVASGVATDTQYF	TGTGCCAGCAGCGTAGCTAGCGGGGTGGCTACAGATACGCAGTATTTT
TRBJ1-5	TRBD1	many	TRBV15	CATSRADRGSNQPQHF	TGTGCCACCAGCAGAGCGGACAGGGGTAGCAATCAGCCCCAGCATTTT
TRBJ2-7	TRBD2	many	TRBV4-3	CASSQDMASGGNYEQYF	TGCGCCAGCAGCCAAGATATGGCTAGCGGGGGGAATTACGAGCAGTACTTC
TRBJ1-1	TRBD1	many	TRBV3-1	CASSQGRDSLMNTEAFF	TGTGCCAGCAGCCAAGGGAGGGACAGCCTCATGAACACTGAAGCTTTCTTT
TRBJ2-5	TRBD1	many	TRBV29-1	CSVLRDRGWETQYF	TGCAGCGTCCTCCGGGACAGGGGATGGGAGACCCAGTACTTC
TRBJ1-6	TRBD1	many	TRBV29-1	CSVRQGVASPLHF	TGCAGCGTTCGACAGGGAGTGGCGTCACCCCTCCACTTT
TRBJ1-2	TRBD1	NA	TRBV7-2	CASSPGTGGGLGYTF	TGTGCCAGCAGCCCAGGGACAGGTGGGGGACTGGGCTACACCTTC